This T cell receptor (beta chain) comes out of a study of CD8 T cells in ankylosing spondylitis (dated by TCRdb to about 2017). Study-wide context: The study profiled T cell receptor beta repertoires in healthy donors and ankylosing spondylitis patients to find disease-linked TCR variants. In total, the full study cohort was made up of roughly 100 healthy donors and 25 to 30 ankylosing spondylitis patients. Peripheral blood was sampled, and synovial fluid was additionally collected from ankylosing spondylitis patients. Results the study describes overall, beyond this receptor: Blood from ankylosing spondylitis patients appeared to be characterized by a TCR beta motif composed of roughly 8 highly homologous amino acid variants. Significant enrichment of the disease-linked clones was reported in matched synovial fluid samples from ankylosing spondylitis patients. In peripheral blood, the disease-linked clones were found at relatively low frequencies and had a CD8+ phenotype. Some motif variants were previously reported in synovial fluid and blood of reactive arthritis patients, suggesting common disease-initiation mechanisms.

This clonotype was seen a handful of times. The specificity of this receptor is unknown. No base quality information exists; no much larger clone differs at one position. The sample was run on an Illumina HiSeq 2500. Quantitative 5'-RACE with molecular barcodes was used to prepare TCR beta libraries. The original pipeline was this. A new computational method based on a probabilistic model of VDJ rearrangement was used to identify disease-linked TCR variants. Clones were called with MiXCR by TCRdb after fastp trimmed the public reads at Q25, and only in-frame beta chains were retained. For every CDR3 protein sequence, its rows merge into one entry that carries the most common genes and DNA. Clone size and V and J calls follow TCRdb, not the original study. Here the sample has tens of thousands of distinct CDR3 sequences; about 27% occur a single time. The top ten clones comprise less than 60% of the sample.

V is cut by 2 bases and J by 1 base, and the space between the germline ends is 6 bases. CDR1 and CDR2 are read off the germline V gene as SGDLS and YYNGEE. The CDR3 contains 14 residues, cysteine and phenylalanine counted. Of all the DNA, just the CDR3 is kept, 42 bases in frame from base 1. This sequence uses TRBV9 and TRBJ1-4, with the D gene uncertain. The clonotype was recovered from a male donor with ankylosing spondylitis or in good health (not recorded which). The sample comprised blood, either unsorted or a sorted T cell fraction (not recorded which). The nucleotides read TGTGCCAGCAGCGTTGAGGGAACTAATGAAAAACTGTTTTTT. It translates to CASSVEGTNEKLFF.